The T cell receptor beta chain under discussion was sequenced for a study of blood T cell repertoires in COVID-19. The protocol was immunoSEQ multiplex PCR, while the TCRdb copy is restricted to in-frame clones and leaves out a portion. The top ten hold around 2.9% of the sample, which has over 200,000 clones, almost 90% seen once. CDR3 size: 15 residues. The germline gives CDR1 MDHEN, CDR2 SYDVKM. With V trimmed by 2 bases and J by 5 bases, 8 bases remained unmatched. This sequence was found in a woman in her fifties or sixties with acute or convalescent COVID-19. The sample comprised peripheral blood. J is TRBJ1-1 and V is TRBV28, with 7 bases that match TRBD1. In nucleotides, the CDR3 is TGTGCCAGCAGTTTACGGGGGACAGTTAATACTGAAGCTTTCTTT. Amino acids: CASSLRGTVNTEAFF.